Listed below are T cell receptor beta chains from one sample, sequenced in a study of vaccination effects on CD4 cells after COVID-19. TCRdb's copy holds only in-frame clones and misses some; the assay was immunoSEQ multiplex PCR. Here the sample spans 70,000 or so clones, around 77% being singletons. No antigens are known for them. The specimen comprised CD4+ T cells from PBMCs cultured without peptide, sampled before COVID-19 vaccination. All receptors derive from a human donor who received a COVID-19 vaccine. CDR3s include the opening cysteine and the closing phenylalanine or tryptophan. D genes are given only for firm matches. Part of the rows lack a size; the others show once, few, many or a class for expanded clones.

D	V	size	J	CDR3	DNA
TRBD1	TRBV23-1	-	TRBJ1-5	CASSQKQGNYSNQPQHF	TGCGCCAGCAGTCAAAAACAGGGGAATTATAGCAATCAGCCCCAGCATTTT
-	TRBV19	-	TRBJ2-2	CASTEYTGELFF	TGTGCCAGTACAGAATACACCGGGGAGCTGTTTTTT
-	TRBV14	few	TRBJ1-2	CASSQDGGRHYTF	TGTGCCAGCAGCCAAGATGGAGGACGGCACTACACCTTC
-	TRBV19	-	TRBJ1-1	CASSDLVNTEAFF	TGTGCCAGTAGTGATTTGGTGAACACTGAAGCTTTCTTT
TRBD2	TRBV10-2	-	TRBJ2-3	CASNPTSGGDTQYF	TGCGCCAGCAATCCGACTAGCGGGGGGGATACGCAGTATTTT
TRBD1	TRBV10-3	-	TRBJ1-4	CATQGGINEKLFF	TGTGCCACACAGGGGGGGATTAATGAAAAACTGTTTTTT
-	TRBV2	-	TRBJ1-2	CASSFDRLNYGYTF	TGTGCCAGCAGTTTCGACAGGCTTAACTATGGCTACACCTTC
-	TRBV28	-	TRBJ1-2	CASSNQGIYGYTF	TGTGCCAGCAGTAATCAGGGTATCTATGGCTACACCTTC
-	TRBV5-4	-	TRBJ2-5	CASSEGAGLNQETQYF	TGTGCCAGCAGCGAAGGGGCAGGGCTCAATCAAGAGACCCAGTACTTC
TRBD1	TRBV5-5	-	TRBJ2-3	CASSMGQGRSDTQYF	TGTGCCAGCAGCATGGGACAGGGTAGGTCAGATACGCAGTATTTT
-	TRBV2	-	TRBJ2-5	CASGGSGGPQETQYF	TGTGCCTCAGGGGGGAGCGGGGGCCCTCAAGAGACCCAGTACTTC
TRBD2	TRBV19	-	TRBJ2-1	CASSIGLRPAGAYNEQFF	TGTGCCAGTAGTATAGGTCTTCGACCAGCGGGGGCGTACAATGAGCAGTTCTTC
-	TRBV6-1	-	TRBJ1-2	CASSERWWGHQKEGYTF	TGTGCCAGCAGTGAAAGGTGGTGGGGACACCAAAAGGAGGGCTACACCTTC
-	TRBV7-3	-	TRBJ2-1	CASSFYTGEQFF	TGTGCCAGCAGCTTTTACACGGGTGAGCAGTTCTTC
-	TRBV14	-	TRBJ2-3	CASSQGGAGETDTQYF	TGTGCCAGCAGCCAAGGGGGGGCAGGGGAAACAGATACGCAGTATTTT
TRBD1	TRBV10-1	-	TRBJ1-2	CASTPGWARGLSGYTF	TGCGCCAGCACCCCGGGGTGGGCCAGGGGGCTAAGTGGCTACACCTTC
TRBD2	TRBV30	-	TRBJ2-1	CAWKRDYHNEQFF	TGTGCCTGGAAAAGGGACTACCACAATGAGCAGTTCTTC
-	TRBV7-6	-	TRBJ1-1	CASSPRGRENTEAFF	TGTGCCAGCAGCCCCCGGGGACGGGAGAACACTGAAGCTTTCTTT
TRBD1	TRBV6-5	-	TRBJ1-4	CASRGTGGTNEKLFF	TGTGCCAGCAGAGGGACAGGGGGAACTAATGAAAAACTGTTTTTT
TRBD1	TRBV3-1/TRBV3-2	once	TRBJ1-3	CASSQFYRGRGNTIYF	TGTGCCAGCAGCCAATTTTACAGGGGACGGGGGAACACCATATATTTT
TRBD1	TRBV5-1	-	TRBJ2-5	CASSPGTGVQETQYF	TGCGCCAGCAGCCCCGGGACAGGAGTCCAAGAGACCCAGTACTTC
TRBD1	TRBV6-1	few	TRBJ2-2	CASSEIGQGLNTGELFF	TGTGCCAGCAGTGAAATAGGACAGGGCCTGAACACCGGGGAGCTGTTTTTT
TRBD1	TRBV9	-	TRBJ1-4	CASSVVDRDAKLFF	TGTGCCAGCAGCGTAGTAGACAGGGACGCAAAACTGTTTTTT
-	TRBV7-2	-	TRBJ1-3	CASSSGHLISGNTIYF	TGTGCCAGCAGCTCCGGACACCTAATCTCTGGAAACACCATATATTTT
-	TRBV19	-	TRBJ1-2	CASSTGQTYGYTF	TGTGCCAGTAGCACTGGACAGACGTATGGCTACACCTTC
TRBD2	TRBV5-1	-	TRBJ2-2	CASSLTAGVNTGELFF	TGCGCCAGCAGCTTGACGGCGGGGGTAAACACCGGGGAGCTGTTTTTT
-	TRBV24-1	-	TRBJ2-1	CATSASAGIGQQFF	TGTGCCACCAGTGCCTCCGCGGGTATAGGTCAGCAGTTCTTC
-	TRBV30	-	TRBJ1-3	CAWSSHSGSGNTIYF	TGTGCCTGGAGTTCTCATTCAGGGTCTGGAAACACCATATATTTT
-	TRBV10-1	-	TRBJ1-1	CASSDPPDEGGAFF	TGCGCCAGCAGTGACCCCCCGGATGAGGGGGGAGCTTTCTTT
TRBD1	TRBV2	-	TRBJ2-2	CASSERGQGRKDTGELFF	TGTGCCAGCAGTGAAAGGGGGCAGGGTAGAAAAGACACCGGGGAGCTGTTTTTT
TRBD2	TRBV7-2	-	TRBJ2-3	CASSLDVSGLDTQYF	TGTGCCAGCAGCTTAGATGTTAGCGGGTTGGATACGCAGTATTTT
-	TRBV28	-	TRBJ2-1	CASREGGSYNEQFF	TGTGCCAGCAGGGAAGGGGGCTCCTACAATGAGCAGTTCTTC
-	TRBV18	-	TRBJ1-2	CASSPSGEYGYTF	TGTGCCAGCTCACCTTCAGGCGAATATGGCTACACCTTC
-	TRBV9	-	TRBJ1-1	CASSVSSGVNTEAFF	TGTGCCAGCAGCGTATCGTCTGGGGTGAACACTGAAGCTTTCTTT
TRBD2	TRBV29-1	few	TRBJ2-1	CSVVSSGVDNEQFF	TGCAGCGTTGTAAGTAGCGGGGTAGACAATGAGCAGTTCTTC
-	TRBV5-1	few	TRBJ2-2	CASSRAGRDTGELFF	TGCGCCAGCTCGCGGGCGGGTAGGGACACCGGGGAGCTGTTTTTT
TRBD1	TRBV7-3	few	TRBJ2-2	CASSFAGGNTGELFF	TGTGCCAGCAGCTTCGCAGGGGGAAACACCGGGGAGCTGTTTTTT
-	TRBV6-5	few	TRBJ1-2	CASSTIQRNYGYTF	TGTGCCAGCAGTACAATACAGAGGAACTATGGCTACACCTTC
-	TRBV7-2	-	TRBJ2-1	CASSLNWGTAYNEQFF	TGTGCCAGCAGCTTAAACTGGGGGACGGCGTACAATGAGCAGTTCTTC
TRBD1	TRBV19	-	TRBJ2-2	CASRRQGNTGELFF	TGTGCCAGTCGGAGACAGGGAAACACCGGGGAGCTGTTTTTT
-	TRBV6-5	-	TRBJ1-2	CASSYRQPNYGYTF	TGTGCCAGCAGTTATAGGCAGCCTAACTATGGCTACACCTTC
-	TRBV30	-	TRBJ1-3	CASATASGNTIYF	TGTGCCTCGGCGACAGCCTCTGGAAACACCATATATTTT